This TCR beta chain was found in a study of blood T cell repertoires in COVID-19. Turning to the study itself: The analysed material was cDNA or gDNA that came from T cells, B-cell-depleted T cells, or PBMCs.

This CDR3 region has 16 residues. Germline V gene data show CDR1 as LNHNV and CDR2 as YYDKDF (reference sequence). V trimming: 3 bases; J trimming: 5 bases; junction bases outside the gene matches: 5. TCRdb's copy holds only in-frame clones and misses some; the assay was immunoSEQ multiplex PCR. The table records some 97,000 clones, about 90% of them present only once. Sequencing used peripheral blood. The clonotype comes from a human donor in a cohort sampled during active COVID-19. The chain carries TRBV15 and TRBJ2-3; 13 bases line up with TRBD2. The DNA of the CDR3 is TGTGCCACCAGCAGGTGGACTAGCGGGAGAGGAGATACGCAGTATTTT. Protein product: CATSRWTSGRGDTQYF.